Following are 22 T cell receptor beta chains from one sample sequenced in a study of T-cell memory formation after mild COVID-19. TCRdb used MiXCR to reprocess the 5' RACE reads, holding one entry per CDR3 protein. Here the sample spans roughly 250,000 distinct CDR3 sequences, roughly 15% being singletons. Sequencing was done on a sample of PBMCs or a T cell subset sorted from them (not recorded which). These receptors all come from a man aged 18 to 29 who had mild COVID-19 (a few samples of this study predate the infection). Cell type and time point are not known.

There are many counts of this clonotype. The rearrangement joins TRBV4-3 to TRBJ2-1, with D perhaps TRBD1 (7 bases). CDR1 and CDR2 from the germline V gene are LGHNA and YSLEER. V gave up 4 bases and J gave up 8 bases, with 12 bases separating them. The CDR3 runs 13 residues. CDR3 in DNA: TGCGCCAGCAGCCCAGACAGGGACTATGAGCAGTTCTTC. Translating gives CASSPDRDYEQFF.

The sample holds a few counts of this clonotype. CDR3 protein: CASSPPRGNTEAFF. The DNA of the CDR3 is TGTGCCAGCTCACCACCGAGGGGAAACACTGAAGCTTTCTTT. The V call is TRBV18, the J call TRBJ1-1, with D possibly TRBD1 on 5 matching bases. This CDR3 has 14 residues. Trimming removed 0 bases from V and 2 bases from J, with 7 bases in between. Germline loops: CDR1 KGHSH, CDR2 LQKENI.

This clonotype was picked up a small number of times. The chain links TRBV30 to TRBJ2-5; D possibly corresponds to TRBD1 (5 bases). Germline assignment: CDR1 GTSNPN and CDR2 SVGIG (reference sequence). Trimming removed 8 bases from V and 2 bases from J, with 18 bases in between. The CDR3 length is 14 residues. CDR3 coding DNA: TGTGCCGCGCACCCGGGCCAGGGACAAGAGACCCAGTACTTC. Translated, it gives CAAHPGQGQETQYF.

There are a few counts of this clonotype. The rearrangement links TRBV5-1 to TRBJ2-1; 8 bases are a match to TRBD1. This CDR3 region has 15 residues. J was trimmed by 0 bases and V by 4 bases; bases with no gene match: 3. Looked up from germline, CDR1 is SGHRS and CDR2 is YFSETQ. The CDR3: CASSITGGSYNEQFF. In DNA form, the CDR3 reads TGCGCCAGCAGCATTACAGGGGGCTCCTACAATGAGCAGTTCTTC.

The genes are TRBV7-2 and TRBJ2-2, with D perhaps TRBD2 (5 bases). V shed 6 bases and J shed 1 base, with 9 bases lying between them. The CDR3 runs 14 residues. Germline CDR1 is SGHTA and CDR2 is FQGNSA. CDR3 bases: TGTGCCAGCAGTCACCGGGGGAACACCGGGGAGCTGTTTTTT. Translated, it gives CASSHRGNTGELFF.

This clonotype was counted between two and nine times. V gene TRBV3-1 combines with J gene TRBJ2-5, with 7 bases lining up with TRBD2. Germline values: CDR1 LGHDT, CDR2 YNNKEL (reference sequence). CDR3 length equals 13 residues. V was clipped by 4 bases and J by 4 bases; unmatched bases: 3. The CDR3 is CASSLGEGETQYF. CDR3 bases: TGTGCCAGCAGCCTAGGGGAGGGAGAGACCCAGTACTTC.

The chain links TRBV11-2 to TRBJ2-3; D gene ambiguous. CDR1 is SGHAT, CDR2 FQNNGV, per germline. Trimming removed 1 base from V and 0 bases from J, with 17 bases in between. The CDR3 spans 18 residues. CDR3 bases: TGTGCCAGCAGCTTAGTGAGCGCCTCGGTCGGGAGCACAGATACGCAGTATTTT. Its protein is CASSLVSASVGSTDTQYF.

This clonotype was counted ten times or more. The CDR3 region is CASSQPPGEGGYTF. As DNA, the CDR3 is TGTGCCAGCAGTCAACCCCCCGGGGAGGGGGGCTACACCTTC. The V gene is TRBV6-5, the J gene TRBJ1-2; D might be TRBD1 (5 bases). CDR1 and CDR2 (germline): MNHEY, SVGAGI. CDR3 size: 14 residues. The V gene lost 5 bases and the J gene lost 8 bases, with 18 bases spanning the gap.

This clonotype was counted a few times. The chain is built from TRBV20-1 and TRBJ1-5, with 11 positions matching TRBD1. With 0 bases clipped from V and 4 bases from J, the junction kept 2 bases outside the gene matches. Germline V gene lookup returns CDR1 DFQATT and CDR2 SNEGSKA (reference sequence). The CDR3 runs 15 residues. The CDR3 region is CSAREGQGANQPQHF. The DNA for the CDR3 is TGCAGTGCTAGAGAAGGACAGGGGGCAAATCAGCCCCAGCATTTT.

V usage is TRBV5-1 and J usage is TRBJ1-1, with D hard to call. The CDR3 sequence is 13 residues long. Germline loops: CDR1 SGHRS, CDR2 YFSETQ. Trimming pared 6 bases from V and 1 base from J, leaving 10 bases between. CDR3 amino acids: CASNLQTNTEAFF. In nucleotides, the CDR3 is TGCGCCAGCAATTTACAGACGAACACTGAAGCTTTCTTT.

This chain joins TRBV7-2 and TRBJ1-1, with a tentative D call TRBD1 (5 bases). Germline V gives CDR1 SGHTA, CDR2 FQGNSA. Trimming shortened V by 5 bases and J by 2 bases, and 15 bases separated the two germline ends. The CDR3 is 15 residues long. CDR3 residues: CASSLSAQGNTEAFF. The CDR3 DNA reads TGTGCCAGCAGCCTCTCCGCGCAGGGAAACACTGAAGCTTTCTTT.

The chain is built from TRBV20-1 and TRBJ1-1; D gene uncertain. Germline V gene data show CDR1 as DFQATT and CDR2 as SNEGSKA (reference sequence). The CDR3 has 12 residues. V dropped 0 bases and J dropped 7 bases, with 9 bases sitting between them. The CDR3 DNA sequence: TGCAGTGCTAGAGATCTGGGCAGTGAAGCTTTCTTT. Translation: CSARDLGSEAFF.

This clonotype was detected many times. The chain links TRBV5-1 to TRBJ2-1, with D possibly called TRBD1 or TRBD2 (5 bases each). This CDR3 is 16 amino acids long. V was clipped by 6 bases and J by 3 bases, with 19 bases between them. Germline CDR1 and CDR2: SGHRS and YFSETQ. CDR3 loop: CASNPGPGTDYNEQFF. The CDR3 DNA is TGCGCCAGCAACCCGGGGCCGGGGACGGACTACAATGAGCAGTTCTTC.

This rearrangement joins TRBV28 to TRBJ2-3; D unclear. CDR1 MDHEN and CDR2 SYDVKM come from the germline V gene. The CDR3 is 12 residues long. V shed 8 bases and J shed 0 bases, with 6 bases lying between them. The DNA for the CDR3 is TGTGCCAGCTGGGGAAGCACAGATACGCAGTATTTT. Translated, it gives CASWGSTDTQYF.

CDR3 sequence reads: CSAYSQGASGELFF. The CDR3 bases are TGCAGTGCTTACAGTCAAGGGGCGTCCGGGGAGCTGTTTTTT. This sequence joins TRBV20-1 and TRBJ2-2; D is possibly TRBD1 (5 bases). The CDR3 has 14 residues. CDR1 and CDR2 (germline): DFQATT, SNEGSKA (reference sequence). Trimming pared 5 bases from V and 6 bases from J, leaving 16 bases between.

This clonotype was observed a handful of times. This chain links TRBV12-3 or TRBV12-4 with TRBJ1-2; D not resolved. Trimming cost V 3 bases and J 0 bases, with 8 bases left between them. CDR3 length equals 14 residues. For the CDR3, the DNA is TGTGCCAGCAGTTTGCCGCGGGCTAACTATGGCTACACCTTC. Amino acids: CASSLPRANYGYTF.

In this sample, this clonotype turned up a few times. The chain recombines TRBV5-1 with TRBJ2-7; perhaps TRBD2 as D (6 bases). Trimming shortened V by 4 bases and J by 6 bases, and 17 bases separated the two germline ends. The length of the CDR3 is 14 residues. CDR1 is SGHRS, CDR2 YFSETQ, per germline. The CDR3 protein is CASSPSDGGGEQYV. The CDR3 nucleotides are TGCGCCAGCAGCCCCTCGGACGGGGGAGGCGAGCAGTACGTC.

This clonotype showed up many times. The V call is TRBV5-1, the J call TRBJ2-1, with 11 bases lining up with TRBD2. CDR1 SGHRS and CDR2 YFSETQ come from the germline V gene. V gave up 2 bases and J gave up 6 bases; unmatched junction bases: 4. The CDR3 is 15 residues long. The CDR3 DNA reads TGCGCCAGCAGCTTCATAGCGGGGGGGCTCAATGAGCAGTTCTTC. Its translation is CASSFIAGGLNEQFF.

The table lists this clonotype with a few counts. V is TRBV20-1 and J is TRBJ2-3; the D is unclear. Germline CDR1 DFQATT, CDR2 SNEGSKA (reference sequence). Between the trimmed V and J ends, which lost 2 bases and 2 bases, there was a span of 8 bases. The CDR3 length is 13 residues. The CDR3: CSARPQNTDTQYF. CDR3 DNA sequence: TGCAGTGCTAGACCCCAAAACACAGATACGCAGTATTTT.

This clonotype was counted ten times or more. The chain recombines TRBV7-9 with TRBJ2-1, with 7 bases fitting TRBD2. The CDR3 totals 13 residues. Per germline, CDR1 SEHNR and CDR2 FQNEAQ (reference sequence). V shed 5 bases, J shed 14 bases, and the junction held 12 bases outside the gene matches. CDR3 sequence reads: CASSPSGAGKKFF. The CDR3 region has the DNA TGTGCCAGCAGCCCGTCGGGAGCGGGGAAAAAGTTCTTC.

This clonotype was seen only a few times. The CDR3, as DNA: TGTGCCAGCAGCCAACAGCCAGGCGGGGGGAACCTCGTGGATACGCAGTATTTT. Its protein product is CASSQQPGGGNLVDTQYF. The chain links TRBV3-1 to TRBJ2-3; 8 nucleotides align to TRBD2. J lost 6 bases, V lost 2 bases, and 16 bases had no gene match. There are 18 residues in the CDR3. The germline CDR1 and CDR2 sequences are LGHDT and YNNKEL (reference sequence).

A few counts support this clonotype. This rearrangement joins TRBV4-1 to TRBJ2-1; no firm D call. Germline V gene sequence: CDR1 MGHRA, CDR2 YSYEKL. Trimming pared 0 bases from V and 5 bases from J, leaving 17 bases between. CDR3 length: 17 amino acids. Written as DNA, the CDR3 is TGCGCCAGCAGCCAAGATTTTCGGCTCGAGAAGAACAATGAGCAGTTCTTC. Its protein is CASSQDFRLEKNNEQFF.